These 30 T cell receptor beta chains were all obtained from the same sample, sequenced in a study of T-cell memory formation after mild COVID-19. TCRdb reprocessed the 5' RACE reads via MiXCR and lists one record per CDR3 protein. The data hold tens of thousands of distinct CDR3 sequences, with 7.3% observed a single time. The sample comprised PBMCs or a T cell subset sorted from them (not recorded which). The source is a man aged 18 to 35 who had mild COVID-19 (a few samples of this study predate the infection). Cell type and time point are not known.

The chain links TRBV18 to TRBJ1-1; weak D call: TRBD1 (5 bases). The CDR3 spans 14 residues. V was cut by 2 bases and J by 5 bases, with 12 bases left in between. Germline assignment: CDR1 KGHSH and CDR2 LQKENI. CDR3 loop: CASSPSGYGTEAFF. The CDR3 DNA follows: TGTGCCAGCTCACCATCAGGGTATGGTACTGAAGCTTTCTTT.

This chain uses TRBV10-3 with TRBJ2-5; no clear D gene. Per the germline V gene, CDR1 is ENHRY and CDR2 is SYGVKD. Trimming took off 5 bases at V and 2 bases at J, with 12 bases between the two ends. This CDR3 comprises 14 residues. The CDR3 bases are TGTGCCATCAGTCCGAGTTTAGGGCAAGAGACCCAGTACTTC. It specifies CAISPSLGQETQYF.

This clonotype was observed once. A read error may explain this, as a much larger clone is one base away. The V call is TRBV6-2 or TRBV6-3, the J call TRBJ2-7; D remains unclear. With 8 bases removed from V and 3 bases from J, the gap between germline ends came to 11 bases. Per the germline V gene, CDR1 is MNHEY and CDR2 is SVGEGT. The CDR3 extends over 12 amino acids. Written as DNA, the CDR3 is TGTGCCAGCCCTATCTGGGGCTACGAGCAGTACGTC. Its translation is CASPIWGYEQYV.

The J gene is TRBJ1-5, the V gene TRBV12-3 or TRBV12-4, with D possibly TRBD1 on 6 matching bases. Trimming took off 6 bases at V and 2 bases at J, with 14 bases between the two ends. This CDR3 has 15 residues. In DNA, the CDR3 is TGTGCCAGCAGGTTACGGGACACAGGCAATCAGCCCCAGCATTTT. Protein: CASRLRDTGNQPQHF.

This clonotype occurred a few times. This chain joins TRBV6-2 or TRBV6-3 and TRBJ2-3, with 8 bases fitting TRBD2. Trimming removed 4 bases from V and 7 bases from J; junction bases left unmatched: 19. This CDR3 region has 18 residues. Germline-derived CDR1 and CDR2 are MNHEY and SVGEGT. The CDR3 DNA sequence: TGTGCCAGCAGTTCCGCGGGGGGTGATGGGACTTCGCCTTATACGCAGTATTTT. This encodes CASSSAGGDGTSPYTQYF.

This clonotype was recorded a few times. Written as DNA, the CDR3 is TGTGCCAGCAGACGGACACCGGGACAGAGCTCCTACAATGAGCAGTTCTTC. Translating gives CASRRTPGQSSYNEQFF. The chain is built from TRBV6-5 and TRBJ2-1; 7 nucleotides agree with TRBD1. CDR1 and CDR2 (germline): MNHEY, SVGAGI. Unmatched junction bases numbered 11, after V lost 6 bases and J lost 0 bases. This CDR3 has 17 amino acids.

The CDR3 region is CASSERAGGSETQYF. CDR3 bases: TGTGCCAGCAGTGAACGGGCGGGGGGGTCTGAGACCCAGTACTTC. This chain joins TRBV2 and TRBJ2-5, with 9 nucleotides matching TRBD2. The CDR3 loop spans 15 amino acids. The ends lost 2 bases at V and 5 bases at J; junction bases unmatched: 6. Germline V gene lookup returns CDR1 SNHLY and CDR2 FYNNEI.

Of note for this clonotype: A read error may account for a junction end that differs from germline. The CDR3 reads CASSLSTGTEDFF. CDR3 bases: TGTGCCAGCAGCTTAAGTACGGGTACTGAAGATTTCTTT. The chain couples TRBV7-3 to TRBJ1-1; D is unclear. Germline values: CDR1 SGHTA, CDR2 FQGTGA. This CDR3 spans 13 amino acids.

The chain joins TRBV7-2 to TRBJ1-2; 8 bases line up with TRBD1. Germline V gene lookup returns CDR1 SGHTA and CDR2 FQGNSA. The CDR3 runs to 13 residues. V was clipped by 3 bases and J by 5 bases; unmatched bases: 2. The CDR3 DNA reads TGTGCCAGCAGCTTCGGACAGGGTTATGGCTACACCTTC. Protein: CASSFGQGYGYTF. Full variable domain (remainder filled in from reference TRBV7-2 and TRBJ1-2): GAGVSQSPSNKVTEKGKDVELRCDPISGHTALYWYRQSLGQGLEFLIYFQGNSAPDKSGLPSDRFSAERTGGSVSTLTIQRTQQEDSAVYLCASSFGQGYGYTFGSGTRLTVV.

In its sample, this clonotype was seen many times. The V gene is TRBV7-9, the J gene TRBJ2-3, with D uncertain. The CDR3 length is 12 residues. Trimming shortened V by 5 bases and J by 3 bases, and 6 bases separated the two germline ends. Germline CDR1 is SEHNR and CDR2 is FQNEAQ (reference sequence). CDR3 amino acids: CASSRWTDTQYF. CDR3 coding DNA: TGTGCCAGCAGCCGTTGGACAGATACGCAGTATTTT.

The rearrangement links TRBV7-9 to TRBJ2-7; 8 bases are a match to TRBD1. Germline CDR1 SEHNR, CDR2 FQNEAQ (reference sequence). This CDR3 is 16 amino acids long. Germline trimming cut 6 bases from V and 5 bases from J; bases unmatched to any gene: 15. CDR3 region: CASSSTLTGENHEQYF. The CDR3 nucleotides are TGTGCCAGCAGTTCCACCTTGACAGGGGAGAACCACGAGCAGTACTTC.

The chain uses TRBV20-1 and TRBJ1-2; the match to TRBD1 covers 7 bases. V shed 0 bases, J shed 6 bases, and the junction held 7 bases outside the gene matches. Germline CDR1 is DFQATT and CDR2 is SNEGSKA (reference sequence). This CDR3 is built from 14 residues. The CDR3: CSARDTGRGDGYTF. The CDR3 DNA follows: TGCAGTGCTAGAGATACAGGCAGGGGGGATGGCTACACCTTC.

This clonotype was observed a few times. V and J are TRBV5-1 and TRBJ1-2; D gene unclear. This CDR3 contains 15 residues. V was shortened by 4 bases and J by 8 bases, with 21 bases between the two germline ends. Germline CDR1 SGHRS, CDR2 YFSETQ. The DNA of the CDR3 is TGCGCCAGCAGCGTGAGCGTTCAGGCTCGGCGGGGCTACACCTTC. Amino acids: CASSVSVQARRGYTF.

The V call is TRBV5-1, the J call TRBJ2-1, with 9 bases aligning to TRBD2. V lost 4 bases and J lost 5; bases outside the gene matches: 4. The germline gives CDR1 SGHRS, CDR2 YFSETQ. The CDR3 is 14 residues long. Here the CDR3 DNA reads TGCGCCAGCAGCGGGACTAGCAACAACAATGAGCAGTTCTTC. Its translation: CASSGTSNNNEQFF.

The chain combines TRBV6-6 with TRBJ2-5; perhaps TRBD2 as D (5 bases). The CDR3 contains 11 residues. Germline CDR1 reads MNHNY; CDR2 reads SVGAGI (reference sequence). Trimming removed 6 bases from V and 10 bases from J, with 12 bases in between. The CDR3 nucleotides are TGTGCCAGCAGACTAGAGGGATTCCAGTACTTC. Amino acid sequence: CASRLEGFQYF.

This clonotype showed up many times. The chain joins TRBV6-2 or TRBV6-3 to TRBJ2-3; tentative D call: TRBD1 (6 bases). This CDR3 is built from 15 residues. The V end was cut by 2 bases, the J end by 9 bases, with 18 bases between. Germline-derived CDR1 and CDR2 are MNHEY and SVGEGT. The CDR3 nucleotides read TGTGCCAGCAGTTACGAAGGGGGAACCCCAGGGACGCAGTATTTT. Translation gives CASSYEGGTPGTQYF.

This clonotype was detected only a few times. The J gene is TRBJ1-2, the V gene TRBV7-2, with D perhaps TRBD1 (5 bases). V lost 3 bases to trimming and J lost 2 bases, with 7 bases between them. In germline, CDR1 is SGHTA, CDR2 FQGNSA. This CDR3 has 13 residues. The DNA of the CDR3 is TGTGCCAGCAGCTTTGGGGGGAACTATGGCTACACCTTC. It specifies CASSFGGNYGYTF.

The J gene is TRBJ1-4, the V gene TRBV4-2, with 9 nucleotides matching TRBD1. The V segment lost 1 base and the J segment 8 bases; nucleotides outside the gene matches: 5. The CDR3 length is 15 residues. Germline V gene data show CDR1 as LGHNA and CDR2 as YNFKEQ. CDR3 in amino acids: CASSQGGTGSEKLFF. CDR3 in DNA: TGTGCCAGCAGCCAAGGGGGGACAGGGAGCGAAAAACTGTTTTTT.

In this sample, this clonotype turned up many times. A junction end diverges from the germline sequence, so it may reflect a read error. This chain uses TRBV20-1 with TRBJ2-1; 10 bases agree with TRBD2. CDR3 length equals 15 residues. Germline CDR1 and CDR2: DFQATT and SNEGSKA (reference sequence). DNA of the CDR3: TGCAGTGCCAGAGGGTTGGCTAGCGGGGGTCATGAGCAGTTCTTC. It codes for CSARGLASGGHEQFF.

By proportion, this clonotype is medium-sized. The CDR3 DNA reads TGTGCCAGCAGCTGGGAGCCGGGACGCGGGGGGGAGACCCAGTACTTC. This translates into CASSWEPGRGGETQYF. V and J are TRBV7-8 and TRBJ2-5; 8 nucleotides agree with TRBD2. This CDR3 has 16 amino acids. Trimming at V came to 4 bases and at J to 5 bases, leaving 12 bases not matched to a gene. The germline gives CDR1 SGHVS, CDR2 FQNEAQ.

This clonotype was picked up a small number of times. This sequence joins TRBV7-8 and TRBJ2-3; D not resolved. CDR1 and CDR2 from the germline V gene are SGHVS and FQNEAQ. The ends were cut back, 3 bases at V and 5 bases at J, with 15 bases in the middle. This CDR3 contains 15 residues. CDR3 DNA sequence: TGTGCCAGCAGCTTTCGCAGGTTTAGACGAGATACGCAGTATTTT. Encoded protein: CASSFRRFRRDTQYF.

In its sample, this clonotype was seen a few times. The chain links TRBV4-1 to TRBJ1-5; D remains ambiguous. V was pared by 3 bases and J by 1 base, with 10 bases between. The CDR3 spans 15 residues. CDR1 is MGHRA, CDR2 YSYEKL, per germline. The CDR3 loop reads CASSHRSVSNQPQHF. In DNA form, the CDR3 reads TGCGCCAGCAGCCACCGCTCGGTGAGCAATCAGCCCCAGCATTTT.

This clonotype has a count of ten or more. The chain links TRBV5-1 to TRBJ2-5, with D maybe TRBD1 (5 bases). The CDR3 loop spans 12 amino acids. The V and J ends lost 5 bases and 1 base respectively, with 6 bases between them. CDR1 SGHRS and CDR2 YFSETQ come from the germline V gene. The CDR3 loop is CASSDSQETQYF. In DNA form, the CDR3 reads TGCGCCAGCAGTGACAGCCAAGAGACCCAGTACTTC.

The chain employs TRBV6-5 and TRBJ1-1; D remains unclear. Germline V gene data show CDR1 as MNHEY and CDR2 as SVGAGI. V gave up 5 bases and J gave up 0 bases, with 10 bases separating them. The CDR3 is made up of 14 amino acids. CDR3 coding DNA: TGTGCCAGCAGTAGTGGCTACATGAACACTGAAGCTTTCTTT. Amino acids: CASSSGYMNTEAFF.

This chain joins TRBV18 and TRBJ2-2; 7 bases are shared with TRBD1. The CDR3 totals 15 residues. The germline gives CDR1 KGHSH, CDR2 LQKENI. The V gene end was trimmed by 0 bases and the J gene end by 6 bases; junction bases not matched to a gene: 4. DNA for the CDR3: TGTGCCAGCTCACCACCCTCGACAGGGTCCGGGGAGCTGTTTTTT. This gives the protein CASSPPSTGSGELFF.

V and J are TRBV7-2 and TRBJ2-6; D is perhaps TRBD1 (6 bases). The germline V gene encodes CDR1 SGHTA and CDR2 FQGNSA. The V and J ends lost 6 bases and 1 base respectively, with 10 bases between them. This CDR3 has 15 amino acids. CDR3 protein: CASRLGGSGANVLTF. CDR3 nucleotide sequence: TGTGCCAGCAGACTAGGGGGTTCTGGGGCCAACGTCCTGACTTTC.

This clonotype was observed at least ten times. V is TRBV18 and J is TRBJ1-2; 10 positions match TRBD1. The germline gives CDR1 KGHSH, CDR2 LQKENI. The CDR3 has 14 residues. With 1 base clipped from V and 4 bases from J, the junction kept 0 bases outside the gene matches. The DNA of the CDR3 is TGTGCCAGCTCACCACGGACAGGGGGCTATGGCTACACCTTC. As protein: CASSPRTGGYGYTF.

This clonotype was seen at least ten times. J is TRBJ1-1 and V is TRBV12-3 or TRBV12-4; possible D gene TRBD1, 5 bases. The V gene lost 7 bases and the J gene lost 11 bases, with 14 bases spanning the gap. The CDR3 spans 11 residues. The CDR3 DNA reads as TGTGCCAGCAACTTGGGGCTTTCGGCTTTCTTT. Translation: CASNLGLSAFF.

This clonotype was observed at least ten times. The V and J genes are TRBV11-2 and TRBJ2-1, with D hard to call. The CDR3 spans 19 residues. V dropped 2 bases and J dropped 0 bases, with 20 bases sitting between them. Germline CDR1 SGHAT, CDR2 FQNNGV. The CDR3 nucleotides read TGTGCCAGCAGCTTACGCTCTAGAGGCTTTCTGAGCTCCTACAATGAGCAGTTCTTC. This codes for CASSLRSRGFLSSYNEQFF.

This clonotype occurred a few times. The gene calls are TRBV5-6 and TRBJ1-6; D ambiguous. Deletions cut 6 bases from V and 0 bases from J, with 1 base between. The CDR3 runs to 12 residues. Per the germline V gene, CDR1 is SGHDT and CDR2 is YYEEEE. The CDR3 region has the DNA TGTGCCAGCACCTCCTATAATTCACCCCTCCACTTT. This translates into CASTSYNSPLHF.